This is a list of T cell receptor beta chains from one sample in a study of T cells in Graves' hyperthyroidism and ophthalmopathy. MiXCR was run by TCRdb on the multiplex PCR reads, yielding one entry per CDR3 protein. This table has approximately 640,000 distinct CDR3 sequences, 45% appearing once. The sequenced material came from peripheral blood or thyroid tissue (not recorded which). The receptors originated from an adult man with Graves' disease, either hyperthyroidism or ophthalmopathy (not recorded which). The CDR3 runs from the conserved cysteine through the conserved F or W. The D gene is left open where the match is weak. A clone size is listed for some rows: how often the clone was seen (once, few, many), or a class if it is expanded.

j_call: TRBJ1-2
v_call: TRBV7-2
d_call: TRBD1
clone_size: NA
cdr3_nt: TGTGCCAGCAGCTTATTCCGGGACAGGGATGGCTACACCTTC
cdr3_aa: CASSLFRDRDGYTF

j_call: TRBJ2-7
v_call: TRBV7-2
d_call: NA
clone_size: NA
cdr3_nt: TGTGCCAGCAGCTGGGTCGCCTACGAGCAGTACTTC
cdr3_aa: CASSWVAYEQYF

j_call: TRBJ2-1
v_call: TRBV20-1
d_call: TRBD2
clone_size: NA
cdr3_nt: TGCAGTGAGCGGGGGACCTACAATGAGCAGTTCTTC
cdr3_aa: CSERGTYNEQFF

j_call: TRBJ1-5
v_call: TRBV7-8
d_call: TRBD1
clone_size: NA
cdr3_nt: TGTGCCAGCAGCCCACGGACAGGGGTGGTCAATCAGCCCCAGCATTTT
cdr3_aa: CASSPRTGVVNQPQHF

j_call: TRBJ2-7
v_call: TRBV5-1
d_call: NA
clone_size: few
cdr3_nt: TGTGCCAGCAGCCCGACGGACCAAAGCTCCTACGAGCAGTACTTC
cdr3_aa: CASSPTDQSSYEQYF

j_call: TRBJ2-2
v_call: TRBV2
d_call: NA
clone_size: many
cdr3_nt: TGTGCCAGCAGTCCCCGGGACACCGGGGAGCTGTTTTTT
cdr3_aa: CASSPRDTGELFF

j_call: TRBJ1-1
v_call: TRBV19
d_call: TRBD1
clone_size: NA
cdr3_nt: TGTGCCAGTACCGGCCGGGACAGGGCCATGAACACTGAAGCTTTCTTT
cdr3_aa: CASTGRDRAMNTEAFF

j_call: TRBJ1-2
v_call: TRBV29-1
d_call: TRBD1
clone_size: NA
cdr3_nt: TGCAGCGTCGTGGGACAGGGGACTTTCTATGGCTACACCTTC
cdr3_aa: CSVVGQGTFYGYTF

j_call: TRBJ1-2
v_call: TRBV9
d_call: NA
clone_size: few
cdr3_nt: TGTGCCAGCAGCGTAGTTGGCAGGTTCTCTGGCTACACCTTC
cdr3_aa: CASSVVGRFSGYTF

j_call: TRBJ1-5
v_call: TRBV19
d_call: NA
clone_size: NA
cdr3_nt: TGTGCCAGTAGTATGGCCCGTCTCATTAGCAATCAGCCCCAGCATTTT
cdr3_aa: CASSMARLISNQPQHF

j_call: TRBJ2-5
v_call: TRBV15
d_call: NA
clone_size: many
cdr3_nt: TGTGCCACGGGGGGGGCTGGGCCAGAGACCCAGTACTTC
cdr3_aa: CATGGAGPETQYF

j_call: TRBJ1-1
v_call: TRBV20-1
d_call: NA
clone_size: NA
cdr3_nt: TGCAGTGCTAGAGACTACAGCGGGACTGAAGCTTTCTTT
cdr3_aa: CSARDYSGTEAFF

j_call: TRBJ1-2
v_call: TRBV5-1
d_call: NA
clone_size: NA
cdr3_nt: TGCGCCAGCAGCCCGCCGTGGGGAGGCTACACCTTC
cdr3_aa: CASSPPWGGYTF

j_call: TRBJ1-6
v_call: TRBV19
d_call: NA
clone_size: many
cdr3_nt: TGTGCCAGCCTTTCGACAGCCTCCTATAATTCACCCCTCCACTTT
cdr3_aa: CASLSTASYNSPLHF

j_call: TRBJ2-3
v_call: TRBV4-2
d_call: NA
clone_size: NA
cdr3_nt: TGTGCCAGCAGCCTGACGCTTAGCACAGATACGCAGTATTTT
cdr3_aa: CASSLTLSTDTQYF

j_call: TRBJ1-5
v_call: TRBV19
d_call: NA
clone_size: NA
cdr3_nt: TGTGCCAGTGCTAGAGATGGTGGCAGTAGCAATCAGCCCCAGCATTTT
cdr3_aa: CASARDGGSSNQPQHF

j_call: TRBJ1-5
v_call: TRBV29-1
d_call: TRBD1
clone_size: NA
cdr3_nt: TGCAGCTGGGGGACAGCGAACAATCAGCTCCAGCATTTT
cdr3_aa: CSWGTANNQLQHF

j_call: TRBJ1-1
v_call: TRBV24-1
d_call: NA
clone_size: NA
cdr3_nt: TGTGCCACCAGTGACCAAACGCAGGGATCTAATGAAGCTTTCTTT
cdr3_aa: CATSDQTQGSNEAFF

j_call: TRBJ2-2
v_call: TRBV7-3
d_call: NA
clone_size: few
cdr3_nt: TGTGCCAGCAGCTTACGGGCCGTCGCGAACACCGGGGAGCTGTTTTTT
cdr3_aa: CASSLRAVANTGELFF

j_call: TRBJ1-4
v_call: TRBV15
d_call: NA
clone_size: NA
cdr3_nt: TGCGCCACCACGACGGACTATAATGAAAAACTGTTTTTT
cdr3_aa: CATTTDYNEKLFF

j_call: TRBJ2-7
v_call: TRBV7-6
d_call: TRBD2
clone_size: NA
cdr3_nt: TGTGCCAGCAGCTTAAAGGCCCAGCTAGCGGTCGACGAGCAGTACTTC
cdr3_aa: CASSLKAQLAVDEQYF

j_call: TRBJ2-2
v_call: TRBV20-1
d_call: NA
clone_size: NA
cdr3_nt: TGCAGTGCTACGTTCTCGCGGGGAGGAACCGGGGAGCTGTTTTTT
cdr3_aa: CSATFSRGGTGELFF

j_call: TRBJ2-5
v_call: TRBV29-1
d_call: NA
clone_size: many
cdr3_nt: TGCAGCGTTGTAGGAGCATCGTACCAAGAGACCCAGTACTTC
cdr3_aa: CSVVGASYQETQYF

j_call: TRBJ2-7
v_call: TRBV9
d_call: TRBD2
clone_size: NA
cdr3_nt: TGTGCCAGCGAGCGGGAGTCCCCCTACGAGCAGTACTTC
cdr3_aa: CASERESPYEQYF

j_call: TRBJ1-5
v_call: TRBV10-3
d_call: TRBD1
clone_size: NA
cdr3_nt: TGTGCCATCAGTGAGTCCGGGACAGGGGTTCAGCCCCAGCATTTT
cdr3_aa: CAISESGTGVQPQHF

j_call: TRBJ1-1
v_call: TRBV10-3
d_call: NA
clone_size: few
cdr3_nt: TGTGCCAGCAGTTTATACGCAGGAAACACTGAAGCTTTCTTT
cdr3_aa: CASSLYAGNTEAFF

j_call: TRBJ1-2
v_call: TRBV25-1
d_call: NA
clone_size: few
cdr3_nt: TGTGCCAGCTCACCTCTTACTAGTGGCTACACCTTC
cdr3_aa: CASSPLTSGYTF

j_call: TRBJ1-1
v_call: TRBV5-1
d_call: NA
clone_size: NA
cdr3_nt: TGCGCCAGCAGCGTAAAACAGAACACTGAAGCTTTCTTT
cdr3_aa: CASSVKQNTEAFF